This record looks at one T cell receptor (beta chain) sequence and its context. Its specificity is unknown. Isolating PBMCs gave at least 6 million of these cells per sample. A second PCR of about 7 to 12 cycles used a sample-barcoded 5' primer and a J-beta primer mix. TCRdb re-analysed the 5' RACE reads in MiXCR, keeping a single row per CDR3 protein. In the table there are about a million distinct CDR3 sequences, 30% to 40% of which are singletons. The sample comes from a study of blood T cells in healthy people across ages. Regarding the study as a whole: Across the age range, TCR beta diversity per million T cells fell in a roughly linear way. Unknown donor CMV status possibly confounded expanded clonotype changes.

CDR1 is SGHNT and CDR2 is YENEEA in the germline V gene. The V gene lost 5 bases and the J gene lost 5 bases, with 9 bases spanning the gap. This CDR3 has 13 residues. J is TRBJ2-2 and V is TRBV11-3; D unresolved. The sample was blood. The TCR was taken from a man between 18 and 29 years old in good health. This CDR3 reads CASSGRLTGELFF. In DNA form, the CDR3 reads TGTGCCAGCAGCGGCAGGTTAACCGGGGAGCTGTTTTTT.